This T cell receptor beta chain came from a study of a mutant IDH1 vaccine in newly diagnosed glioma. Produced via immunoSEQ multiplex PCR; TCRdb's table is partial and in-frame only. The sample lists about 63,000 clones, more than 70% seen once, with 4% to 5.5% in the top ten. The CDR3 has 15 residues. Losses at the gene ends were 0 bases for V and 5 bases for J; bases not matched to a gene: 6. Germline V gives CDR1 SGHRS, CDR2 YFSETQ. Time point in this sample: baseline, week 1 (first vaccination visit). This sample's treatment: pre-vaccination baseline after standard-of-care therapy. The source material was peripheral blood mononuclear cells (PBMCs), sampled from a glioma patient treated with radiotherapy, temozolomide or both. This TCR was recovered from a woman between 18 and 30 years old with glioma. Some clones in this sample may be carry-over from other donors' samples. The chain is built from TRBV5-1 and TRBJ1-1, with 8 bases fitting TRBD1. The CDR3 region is CASSLEGQGLTEAFF. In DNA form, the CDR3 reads TGCGCCAGCAGCTTGGAAGGACAGGGTTTGACTGAAGCTTTCTTT.